This T cell receptor beta chain stems from a study of T-cell reconstitution after alpha-beta-depleted transplantation in children. Trimming took 6 bases from V and 4 from J, leaving 13 bases between them. The CDR3 spans 14 residues. Per germline, CDR1 MNHEY and CDR2 SVGEGT. Unique molecular identifiers were used in preparing the TCRbeta library. From the PCR reads, TCRdb called clonotypes with MiXCR, one entry per CDR3 protein. Of about 500,000 distinct CDR3 sequences in the sample, 30% to 35% were seen once. This receptor was identified in a human donor who donated a stem cell graft to a child with aplastic anemia. This specimen was PBMCs from the stem cell graft donor, taken from the stem cell graft. The rearrangement joins TRBV6-2 or TRBV6-3 to TRBJ2-1; D not certain. DNA for the CDR3: TGTGCCAGCAGCCGAGCAGGCTTTTACAATGAGCAGTTCTTC. Translated, it gives CASSRAGFYNEQFF.